This T cell receptor beta chain came from a study of blood T cell repertoires in COVID-19. The CDR3 length is 15 residues. Per germline, CDR1 MNHEY and CDR2 SVGEGT. V was shortened by 2 bases and J by 6 bases, with 17 bases between the two germline ends. The method was immunoSEQ multiplex PCR; TCRdb's version includes in-frame clones alone and lacks a portion of them. The sample has fewer than 300,000 clones, approximately 86% seen once; the top ten hold about 9.8%. The J gene is TRBJ2-7, the V gene TRBV6-2 or TRBV6-3; D possibly corresponds to TRBD2 (5 bases). This TCR derives from a man aged 40-50 years who had recovered from COVID-19. The material sequenced was peripheral blood. The CDR3 region is CASSYPRDVKSEQYF. DNA of the CDR3: TGTGCCAGCAGTTACCCCCGGGATGTAAAATCCGAGCAGTACTTC.